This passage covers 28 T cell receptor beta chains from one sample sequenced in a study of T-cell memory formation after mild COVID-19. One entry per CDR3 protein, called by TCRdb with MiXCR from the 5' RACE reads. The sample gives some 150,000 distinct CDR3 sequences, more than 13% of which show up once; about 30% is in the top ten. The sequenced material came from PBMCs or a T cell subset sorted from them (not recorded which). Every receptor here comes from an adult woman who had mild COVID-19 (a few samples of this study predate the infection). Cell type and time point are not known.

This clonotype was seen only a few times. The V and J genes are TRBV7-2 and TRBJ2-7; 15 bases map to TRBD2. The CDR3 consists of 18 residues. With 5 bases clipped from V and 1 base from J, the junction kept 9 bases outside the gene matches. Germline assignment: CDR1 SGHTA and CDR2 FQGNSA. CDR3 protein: CASSDPGTSGGLSYEQYF. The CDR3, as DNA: TGTGCCAGCAGCGACCCTGGGACTAGCGGGGGGTTATCCTACGAGCAGTACTTC. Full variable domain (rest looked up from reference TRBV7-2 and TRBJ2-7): GAGVSQSPSNKVTEKGKDVELRCDPISGHTALYWYRQSLGQGLEFLIYFQGNSAPDKSGLPSDRFSAERTGGSVSTLTIQRTQQEDSAVYLCASSDPGTSGGLSYEQYFGPGTRLTVT.

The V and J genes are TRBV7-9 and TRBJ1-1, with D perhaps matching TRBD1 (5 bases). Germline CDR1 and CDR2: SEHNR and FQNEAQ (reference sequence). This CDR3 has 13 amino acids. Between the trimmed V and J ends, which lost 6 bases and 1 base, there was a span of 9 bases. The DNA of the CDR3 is TGTGCCAGCAGGCAAACAGGGAACACTGAAGCTTTCTTT. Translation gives CASRQTGNTEAFF.

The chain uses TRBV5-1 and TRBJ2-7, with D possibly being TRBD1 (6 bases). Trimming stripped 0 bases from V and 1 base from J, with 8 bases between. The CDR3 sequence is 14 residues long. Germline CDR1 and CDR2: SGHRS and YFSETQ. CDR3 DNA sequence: TGCGCCAGCAGCTTGGAGGGGGTTTCCTACGAGCAGTACTTC. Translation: CASSLEGVSYEQYF.

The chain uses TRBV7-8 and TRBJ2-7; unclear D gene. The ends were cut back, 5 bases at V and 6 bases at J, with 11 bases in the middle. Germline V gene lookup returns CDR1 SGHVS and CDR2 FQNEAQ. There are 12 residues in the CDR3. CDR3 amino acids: CASSQNPGEQYF. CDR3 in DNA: TGTGCCAGCAGCCAGAACCCGGGCGAGCAGTACTTC.

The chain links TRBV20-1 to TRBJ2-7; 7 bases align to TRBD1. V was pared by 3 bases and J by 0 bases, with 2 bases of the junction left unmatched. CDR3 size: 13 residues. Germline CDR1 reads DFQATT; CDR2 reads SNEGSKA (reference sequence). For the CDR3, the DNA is TGCAGTGCTAGGACAGGGTACTCCTACGAGCAGTACTTC. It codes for CSARTGYSYEQYF.

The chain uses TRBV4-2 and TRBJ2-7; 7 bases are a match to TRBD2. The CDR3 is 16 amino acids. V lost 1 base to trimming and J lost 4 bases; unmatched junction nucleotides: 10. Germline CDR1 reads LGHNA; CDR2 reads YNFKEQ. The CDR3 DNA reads TGTGCCAGCAGCCAAGTTGCGACTAGCACGCGTTACGAGCAGTACTTC. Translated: CASSQVATSTRYEQYF.

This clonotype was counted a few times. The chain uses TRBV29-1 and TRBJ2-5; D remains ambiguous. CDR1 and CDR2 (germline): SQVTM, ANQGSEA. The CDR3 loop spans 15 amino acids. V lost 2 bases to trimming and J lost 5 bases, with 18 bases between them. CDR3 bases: TGCAGCGTTGAAAGTCCAGGAGTTGGATTTGAGACCCAGTACTTC. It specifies CSVESPGVGFETQYF.

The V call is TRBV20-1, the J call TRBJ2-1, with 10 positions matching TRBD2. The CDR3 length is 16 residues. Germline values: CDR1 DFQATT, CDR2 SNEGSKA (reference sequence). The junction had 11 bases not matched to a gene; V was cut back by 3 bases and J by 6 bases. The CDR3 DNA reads TGCAGTGCTAGTATTCTCAAGGCTAGCGGGAGCAATGAGCAGTTCTTC. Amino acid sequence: CSASILKASGSNEQFF.

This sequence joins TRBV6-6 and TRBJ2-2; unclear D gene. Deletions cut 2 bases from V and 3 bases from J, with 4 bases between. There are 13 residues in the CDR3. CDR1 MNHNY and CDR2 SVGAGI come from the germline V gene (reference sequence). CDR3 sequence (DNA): TGTGCCAGCAGTTACGGGGACACCGGGGAGCTGTTTTTT. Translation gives CASSYGDTGELFF.

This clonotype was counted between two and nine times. This CDR3 is CASSLSSVYEQYF. DNA of the CDR3: TGTGCCAGCAGTTTATCTTCAGTCTACGAGCAGTACTTC. The chain has TRBV27 and TRBJ2-7, with D hard to call. V was cut by 0 bases and J by 3 bases, with 6 bases left in between. The CDR3 contains 13 residues. Per the germline V gene, CDR1 is MNHEY and CDR2 is SMNVEV (reference sequence).

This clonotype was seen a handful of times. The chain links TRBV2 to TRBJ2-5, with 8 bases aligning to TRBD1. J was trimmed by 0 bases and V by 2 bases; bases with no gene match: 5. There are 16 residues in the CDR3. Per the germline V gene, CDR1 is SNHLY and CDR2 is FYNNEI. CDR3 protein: CASSEWAGGHQETQYF. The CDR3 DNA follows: TGTGCCAGCAGTGAATGGGCAGGGGGCCACCAAGAGACCCAGTACTTC.

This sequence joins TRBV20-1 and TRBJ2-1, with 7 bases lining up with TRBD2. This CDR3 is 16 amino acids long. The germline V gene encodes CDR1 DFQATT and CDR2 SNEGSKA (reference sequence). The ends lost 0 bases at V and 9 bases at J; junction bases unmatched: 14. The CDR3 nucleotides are TGCAGTGCTAGAGATTGGTATGGCGGGAGAGGGGTTGAGCAGTTCTTC. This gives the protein CSARDWYGGRGVEQFF.

This CDR3 reads CASSQLGTVRANYGYTF. Written as DNA, the CDR3 is TGTGCCAGCAGCCAACTGGGGACAGTCCGAGCTAACTATGGCTACACCTTC. The rearrangement uses TRBV7-9 and TRBJ1-2, with 7 bases that match TRBD1. With V trimmed by 5 bases and J by 0 bases, 12 bases remained unmatched. This CDR3 spans 17 amino acids. Germline CDR1 and CDR2: SEHNR and FQNEAQ (reference sequence).

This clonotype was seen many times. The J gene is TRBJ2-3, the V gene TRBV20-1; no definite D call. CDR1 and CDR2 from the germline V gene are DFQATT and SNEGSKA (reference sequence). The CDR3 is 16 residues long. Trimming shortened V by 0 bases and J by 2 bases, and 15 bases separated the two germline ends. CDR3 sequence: CSARDEQILITDTQYF. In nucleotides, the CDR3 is TGCAGTGCTAGAGATGAACAGATCCTAATCACAGATACGCAGTATTTT.

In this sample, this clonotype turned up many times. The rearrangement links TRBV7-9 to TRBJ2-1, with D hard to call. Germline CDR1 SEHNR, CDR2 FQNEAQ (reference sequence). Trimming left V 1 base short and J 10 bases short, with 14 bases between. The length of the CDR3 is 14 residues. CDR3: CASSLVVSAEEQFF. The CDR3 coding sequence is TGTGCCAGCAGCTTAGTGGTATCTGCGGAGGAGCAGTTCTTC.

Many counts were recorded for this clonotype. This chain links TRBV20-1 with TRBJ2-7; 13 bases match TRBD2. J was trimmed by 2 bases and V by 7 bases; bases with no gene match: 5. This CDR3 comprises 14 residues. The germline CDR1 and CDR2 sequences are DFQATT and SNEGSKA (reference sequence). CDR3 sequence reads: CSGLAGGGTYEQYF. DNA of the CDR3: TGCAGTGGACTAGCGGGAGGCGGCACCTACGAGCAGTACTTC.

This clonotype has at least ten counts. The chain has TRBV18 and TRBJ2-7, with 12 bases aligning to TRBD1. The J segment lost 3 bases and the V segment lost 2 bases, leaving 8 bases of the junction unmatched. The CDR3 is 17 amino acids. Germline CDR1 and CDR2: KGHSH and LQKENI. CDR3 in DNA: TGTGCCAGCTCACCAATGGGACAGGGGGCGAGGGTCTACGAGCAGTACTTC. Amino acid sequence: CASSPMGQGARVYEQYF.

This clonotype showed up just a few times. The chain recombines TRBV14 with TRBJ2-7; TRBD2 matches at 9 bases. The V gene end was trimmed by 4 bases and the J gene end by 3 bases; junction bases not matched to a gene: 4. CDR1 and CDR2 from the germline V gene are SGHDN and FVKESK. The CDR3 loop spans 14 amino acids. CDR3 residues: CASSLQTSGYEQYF. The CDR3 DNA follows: TGTGCCAGCAGCCTTCAGACTAGCGGCTACGAGCAGTACTTC.

CDR3 in amino acids: CASSNALAINYNEQFF. Here the CDR3 DNA reads TGTGCCAGCAGCAATGCGCTAGCTATTAATTACAATGAGCAGTTCTTC. The rearrangement uses TRBV7-6 and TRBJ2-1; D possibly corresponds to TRBD2 (5 bases). The V gene's germline CDR1 is SGHVS and CDR2 FNYEAQ. The CDR3 consists of 16 residues. V was trimmed by 5 bases and J by 4 bases, leaving 18 bases between them. Filled out from reference TRBV7-6 and TRBJ2-1, the complete variable domain reads GAGVSQSPRYKVTKRGQDVALRCDPISGHVSLYWYRQALGQGPEFLTYFNYEAQQDKSGLPNDRFSAERPEGSISTLTIQRTEQRDSAMYRCASSNALAINYNEQFFGPGTRLTVL.

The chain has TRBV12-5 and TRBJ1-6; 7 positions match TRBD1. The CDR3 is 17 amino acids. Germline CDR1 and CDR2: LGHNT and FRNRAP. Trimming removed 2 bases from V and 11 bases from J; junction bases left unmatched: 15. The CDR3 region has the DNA TGTGCTAGTGGTTTGCCGACCCCCGGGACAGCCCGTCCACCCCTCCACTTT. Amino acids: CASGLPTPGTARPPLHF.

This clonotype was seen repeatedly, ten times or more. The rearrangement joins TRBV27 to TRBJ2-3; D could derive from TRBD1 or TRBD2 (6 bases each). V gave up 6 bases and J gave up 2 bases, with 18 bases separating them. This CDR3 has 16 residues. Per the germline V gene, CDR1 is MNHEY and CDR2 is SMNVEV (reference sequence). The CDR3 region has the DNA TGTGCCAGCAGCCCCTCTGTCGGGGGCCTCACAGATACGCAGTATTTT. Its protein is CASSPSVGGLTDTQYF.

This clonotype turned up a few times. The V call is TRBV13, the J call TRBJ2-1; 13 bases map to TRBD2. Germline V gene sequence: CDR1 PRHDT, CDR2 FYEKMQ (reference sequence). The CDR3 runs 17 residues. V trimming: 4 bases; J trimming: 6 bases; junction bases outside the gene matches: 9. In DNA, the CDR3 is TGTGCCAGCAGCTCAGGACTAGCGGGGGCCACACCCAATGAGCAGTTCTTC. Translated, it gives CASSSGLAGATPNEQFF.

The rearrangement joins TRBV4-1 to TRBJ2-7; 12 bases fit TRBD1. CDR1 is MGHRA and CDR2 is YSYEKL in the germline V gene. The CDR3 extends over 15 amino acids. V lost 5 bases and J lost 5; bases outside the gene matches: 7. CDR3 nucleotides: TGCGCCAGCAGCTCAACCGGGACAGGGGGCAACGAGCAGTACTTC. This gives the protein CASSSTGTGGNEQYF.

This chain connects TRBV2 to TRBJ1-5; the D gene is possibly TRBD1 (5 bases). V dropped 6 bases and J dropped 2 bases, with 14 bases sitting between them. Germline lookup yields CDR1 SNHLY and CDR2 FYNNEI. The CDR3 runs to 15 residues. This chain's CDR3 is CASSLVQGGNQPQHF. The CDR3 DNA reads TGTGCCAGCAGCCTGGTTCAAGGGGGCAATCAGCCCCAGCATTTT.

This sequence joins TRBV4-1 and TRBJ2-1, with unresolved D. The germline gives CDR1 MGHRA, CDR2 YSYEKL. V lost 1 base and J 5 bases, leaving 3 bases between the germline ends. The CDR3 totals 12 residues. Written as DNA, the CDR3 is TGCGCCAGCAGCCAAGTTAACAATGAGCAGTTCTTC. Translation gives CASSQVNNEQFF.

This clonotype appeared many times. The CDR3 region is CASRMTVNTEAFF. CDR3 sequence (DNA): TGTGCCAGCAGGATGACAGTCAACACTGAAGCTTTCTTT. This rearrangement joins TRBV6-5 to TRBJ1-1; possible D gene TRBD1, 5 bases. Germline-derived CDR1 and CDR2 are MNHEY and SVGAGI. This CDR3 is 13 amino acids long. V lost 6 bases and J lost 2, with 10 bases in between.

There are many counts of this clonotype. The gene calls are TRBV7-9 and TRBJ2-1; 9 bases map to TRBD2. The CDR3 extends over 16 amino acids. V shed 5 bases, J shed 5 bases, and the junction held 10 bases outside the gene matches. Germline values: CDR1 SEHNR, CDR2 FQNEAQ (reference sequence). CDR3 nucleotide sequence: TGTGCCAGCAGCACAACAGTCGGGACTAGCAACAATGAGCAGTTCTTC. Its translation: CASSTTVGTSNNEQFF.

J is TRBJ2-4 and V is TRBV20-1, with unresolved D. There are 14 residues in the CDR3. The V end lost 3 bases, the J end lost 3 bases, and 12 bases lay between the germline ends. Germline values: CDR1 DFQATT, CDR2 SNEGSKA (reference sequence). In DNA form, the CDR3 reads TGCAGTGCTAGCGACGAGGTGGTCAAAAACATTCAGTACTTC. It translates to CSASDEVVKNIQYF.